The present T cell receptor beta chain was sequenced within a study of blood T cell repertoires in COVID-19. Study in general: Sources were T cells, B-cell-depleted T cells, or PBMCs; the material itself was cDNA or gDNA.

This CDR3 has 14 amino acids. Source study methods: How many nucleated cells were present was estimated from reference gene primer amplification. Using immunoSEQ multiplex PCR, the repertoire was profiled, and TCRdb retains in-frame clones only, with some absent. V and J calls plus clone size are reproduced from that table; the DNA served to infer D and trimming. Of some 300,000 clones listed, approximately 90% are singletons. During active infection, Seattle patients enrolled and were then monitored through disease. The sample taken for sequencing was peripheral blood. The TCR was taken from a woman in her fifties or sixties with COVID-19, enrolled during active disease. The rearrangement joins TRBV21-1 to TRBJ2-1; the table assigns TRBD1, which was not confirmed against the DNA. TRBV21-1 is a listed pseudogene. CDR3 sequence (DNA): TGTGCCAGCAGCTCCCGGACAGCTCACAATGAGCAGTTCTTC. The encoded protein is CASSSRTAHNEQFF.